These T cell receptor beta chains were read from a single sample in a study of blood T cell repertoires in COVID-19. Sequencing used immunoSEQ multiplex PCR; TCRdb keeps in-frame clones, though not all of them. The table includes hundreds of thousands of clones, about nine tenths detected once. Sequenced material: peripheral blood. The receptors come from a woman aged 45-59 years with COVID-19, enrolled during active disease. Each CDR3 is given with its conserved first and last residue. The D gene is left open where the match is weak. Some rows have no size entry. The others give once, few or many, or a class for an expanded clone.

TRBD1,TRBJ2-7,.,TRBV18,CASSPTGGWHEQYF,TGTGCCAGCTCACCGACAGGGGGCTGGCACGAGCAGTACTTC
TRBD1,TRBJ1-5,few,TRBV18,CASSPIGQGHQPQHF,TGTGCCAGCTCACCAATTGGACAGGGGCACCAGCCCCAGCATTTT
.,TRBJ2-1,.,TRBV15,CATSRARFYNEQFF,TGTGCCACCAGCAGAGCGCGGTTCTACAATGAGCAGTTCTTC
.,TRBJ1-5,.,TRBV19,CASSIVLYSNQPQHF,TGTGCCAGTAGTATAGTTTTATATAGCAATCAGCCCCAGCATTTT
.,TRBJ1-1,.,TRBV5-4,CASSALGGRAFF,TGTGCCAGCAGCGCCCTGGGGGGGCGAGCTTTCTTT
TRBD2,TRBJ2-5,.,TRBV6-4,CASSTGTSGRETQYF,TGTGCCAGCAGTACCGGGACTAGCGGGAGGGAGACCCAGTACTTC
.,TRBJ1-2,.,TRBV5-5,CASSFSPGLGYTF,TGTGCCAGCAGCTTCTCGCCAGGGCTTGGCTACACCTTC
TRBD1,TRBJ1-2,.,TRBV18,CASSLGTGSNYGYTF,TGTGCCAGCTCTCTCGGGACAGGGTCTAACTATGGCTACACCTTC
.,TRBJ2-3,.,TRBV11-2,CASSHLADTQYF,TGTGCCAGCAGCCACCTAGCAGATACGCAGTATTTT
TRBD1,TRBJ1-2,.,TRBV5-4,CASSDRGQGVWWDGYTF,TGTGCCAGCAGCGACCGGGGACAGGGGGTTTGGTGGGATGGCTACACCTTC
.,TRBJ2-5,once,TRBV21-1,CATSRGGTSSKETQYF,TGTGCCACCTCAAGAGGGGGGACTAGCTCCAAAGAGACCCAGTACTTC
TRBD1,TRBJ1-1,.,TRBV9,CASSANARAGGPMNTEAFF,TGTGCCAGCAGCGCAAATGCCAGGGCAGGGGGGCCCATGAACACTGAAGCTTTCTTT
TRBD1,TRBJ1-1,once,TRBV5-1,CASSLKRQGTAEAFF,TGCGCCAGCAGCTTGAAGCGACAGGGGACCGCTGAAGCTTTCTTT
TRBD1,TRBJ1-1,.,TRBV5-1,CASSLEGTGVPEAFF,TGCGCCAGCAGCTTGGAGGGGACAGGGGTCCCTGAAGCTTTCTTT
TRBD1,TRBJ2-5,.,TRBV11-2,CASSPRGQGSQETQYF,TGTGCCAGCAGCCCCCGAGGACAGGGATCACAAGAGACCCAGTACTTC
TRBD1,TRBJ2-5,.,TRBV10-3,CAISDLTGEETQYF,TGTGCCATCAGTGACTTGACAGGGGAAGAGACCCAGTACTTC